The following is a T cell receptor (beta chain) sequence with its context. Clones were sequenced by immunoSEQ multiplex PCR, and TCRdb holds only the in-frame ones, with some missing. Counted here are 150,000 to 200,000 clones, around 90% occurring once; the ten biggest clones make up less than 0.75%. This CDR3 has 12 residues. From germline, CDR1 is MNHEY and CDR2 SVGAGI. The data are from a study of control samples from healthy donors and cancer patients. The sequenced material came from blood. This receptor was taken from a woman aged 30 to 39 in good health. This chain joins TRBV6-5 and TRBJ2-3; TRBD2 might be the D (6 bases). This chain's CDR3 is CASRGSTDTQYF. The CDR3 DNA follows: TGTGCTTCTCGGGGGAGCACAGATACGCAGTATTTT.